This T cell receptor (beta chain) stems from a study of CD8+ T cells in alopecia areata. At the level of the study: The tofacitinib course ran for 6 to 18 months and was followed by 6 months off drug.

Extracted RNA was reverse transcribed into cDNA, the sequencing template. Using immunoSEQ multiplex PCR, the repertoire was profiled, and TCRdb retains in-frame clones only, with some absent. In the table there are approximately 200,000 clones, 45% to 65% of which are singletons. The table lists this clone with a few counts. The V gene's germline CDR1 is ENHRY and CDR2 SYGVKD. The V gene lost 0 bases and the J gene lost 2 bases, with 13 bases spanning the gap. The CDR3 contains 16 residues. This sample's treatment: oral pan-JAK inhibitor, 5-10 mg twice daily. V gene TRBV10-3 combines with J gene TRBJ2-5, with D perhaps TRBD1 (5 bases). Sequenced material: CD4+ T cells sorted from blood, taken at week 4, from a patient treated with tofacitinib. The sequence was collected from a human donor with alopecia areata. This CDR3 is CAISESPGQLQETQYF. In DNA form, the CDR3 reads TGTGCCATCAGTGAGTCGCCAGGACAACTGCAAGAGACCCAGTACTTC.